This T cell receptor (beta chain) was captured by sequencing in a study of cytomegalovirus exposure and HLA in healthy donors. With 60 Vbeta and 13 Jbeta primers, the PCR was carried out. The data were produced by immunoSEQ multiplex PCR, yet TCRdb's version contains in-frame clones alone and is incomplete. The sample holds around 130,000 clones, roughly 80% seen once. This CDR3 comprises 14 residues. CDR1 is MNHNS and CDR2 is SASEGT in the germline V gene. Trimming at V came to 7 bases and at J to 5 bases, leaving 9 bases not matched to a gene. Sequenced sample: PBMCs. The V gene is TRBV6-1, the J gene TRBJ2-7, with 9 bases matching TRBD1. This TCR came from a boy between 10 and 17 years old in good health and CMV-seronegative. The CDR3 DNA is TGTGCCAGCACCGCCGGGACAGGGTACCACGAGCAGTACTTC. It specifies CASTAGTGYHEQYF.